What follows is one T cell receptor beta chain and its context. Its specificity is unknown. The record originates from a study of T cells in Graves' hyperthyroidism and ophthalmopathy. Study-wide findings and caveats: A model of 13 V-J pairs discriminated ophthalmopathy from stable hyperthyroidism. Model output signaled ophthalmopathy a median roughly 6.5 months ahead of onset.

Researchers took RNA transcripts and amplified the TCR beta CDR3 regions from them. With the HTBI primer set, the TCR CDR3 went through a first round of RT-PCR. From the multiplex PCR reads, TCRdb called clonotypes with MiXCR, one entry per CDR3 protein. The sample carries 300,000 to 450,000 distinct CDR3 sequences, roughly 25% recorded once. Orbital computed tomography and thyroid ultrasound, together with serum TRAb and thyroxine and clinical symptoms, were used for diagnoses. The clonotype comes from a man aged 50-59 years with Graves' hyperthyroidism. Sequencing used blood.

In nucleotides, the CDR3 is TGCGCCAGCAGCCGGGGTGGTGGGCAGAAATCCGAGCAGTACTTC. This codes for CASSRGGGQKSEQYF. The chain links TRBV4-1 to TRBJ2-7, with D unresolved. Trimming left V 4 bases short and J 6 bases short, with 19 bases between. CDR1 MGHRA and CDR2 YSYEKL come from the germline V gene. The CDR3 consists of 15 residues.